These 9 T cell receptor beta chains share one sample of origin, sequenced in a study of T cell responses to AZD1222 COVID-19 vaccine. Libraries were prepared by immunoSEQ multiplex PCR; TCRdb keeps only in-frame clonotypes and omits some of them. Seen here are about 120,000 clones, about 85% observed once, and the top ten hold roughly 6.2%. This material consisted of peripheral blood, taken on day 0 of AZD1222 vaccination. These receptors originate from an adult in good health.

This chain joins TRBV18 and TRBJ2-2; D is perhaps TRBD1 (6 bases). V dropped 2 bases and J dropped 5 bases, with 9 bases sitting between them. CDR1 and CDR2 (germline): KGHSH, LQKENI. The length of the CDR3 is 14 residues. CDR3 DNA sequence: TGTGCCAGCTCACCATTGGGGGCAACCGGGGAGCTGTTTTTT. Its protein product is CASSPLGATGELFF.

This chain joins TRBV24-1 and TRBJ2-2; no reliable D call. The CDR3 length is 14 residues. V lost 1 base and J lost 2, with 4 bases in between. Germline V gene lookup returns CDR1 KGHDR and CDR2 SFDVKD. For the CDR3, the DNA is TGTGCCACCAGTGATTTCTCTAACACCGGGGAGCTGTTTTTT. This translates into CATSDFSNTGELFF.

This clone has just a few counts. V gene TRBV14 combines with J gene TRBJ1-5; no firm D call. The V end lost 1 base, the J end lost 3 bases, and 4 bases lay between the germline ends. CDR3 length equals 13 residues. Germline-derived CDR1 and CDR2 are SGHDN and FVKESK. CDR3 protein: CASSQAINQPQHF. The CDR3 nucleotides are TGTGCCAGCAGCCAAGCGATCAATCAGCCCCAGCATTTT.

This clone occurred once. The chain uses TRBV5-1 and TRBJ2-7, with 11 bases identical to TRBD2. This CDR3 comprises 14 residues. Per germline, CDR1 SGHRS and CDR2 YFSETQ. The ends lost 1 base at V and 7 bases at J; junction bases unmatched: 4. The CDR3 nucleotides read TGCGCCAGCAGCTTGCTAGCGGGGGGTTGGGAGCAGTACTTC. It is translated as CASSLLAGGWEQYF.

The chain carries TRBV5-1 and TRBJ1-1, with 10 bases that match TRBD1. The V gene end was trimmed by 0 bases and the J gene end by 3 bases; junction bases not matched to a gene: 5. The CDR3 sequence is 16 residues long. CDR1 is SGHRS, CDR2 YFSETQ, per germline. In DNA form, the CDR3 reads TGCGCCAGCAGCTTGGTCCGACAGGGGGCTGACACTGAAGCTTTCTTT. It translates to CASSLVRQGADTEAFF.

J is TRBJ2-3 and V is TRBV5-1, with D perhaps matching TRBD1 (5 bases). CDR1 and CDR2 (germline): SGHRS, YFSETQ. This CDR3 has 15 amino acids. V was cut by 0 bases and J by 3 bases, with 11 bases left in between. The chain's CDR3 is CASSLGQGITDTQYF. CDR3 in DNA: TGCGCCAGCAGCTTGGGGCAGGGTATTACAGATACGCAGTATTTT.

The V gene is TRBV7-9, the J gene TRBJ2-7; no definite D call. The CDR3 contains 12 residues. Trimming took 5 bases from V and 6 from J, leaving 11 bases between them. CDR1 SEHNR and CDR2 FQNEAQ come from the germline V gene (reference sequence). The CDR3 reads CASSHPQSEQYF. For the CDR3, the DNA is TGTGCCAGCAGCCACCCACAGTCCGAGCAGTACTTC.

The chain couples TRBV3-1 (or the pseudogene TRBV3-2) to TRBJ1-2, with D uncertain. The CDR3 consists of 13 residues. CDR1 and CDR2 (germline): LGHDT, YNNKEL (reference sequence). V lost 2 bases, J lost 2 bases, and 6 bases lay in between. Here the CDR3 reads CASSQRQNYGYTF. The CDR3 DNA reads as TGTGCCAGCAGCCAAAGGCAGAACTATGGCTACACCTTC.

This clone was counted once. The chain couples TRBV27 to TRBJ2-1; no reliable D call. CDR1 is MNHEY, CDR2 SMNVEV, per germline (reference sequence). Trimming cost V 5 bases and J 1 base, with 15 bases left between them. CDR3 size: 16 residues. CDR3 in amino acids: CASSPPAPRSYNEQFF. For the CDR3, the DNA is TGTGCCAGCAGTCCCCCGGCGCCCAGGTCCTACAATGAGCAGTTCTTC.